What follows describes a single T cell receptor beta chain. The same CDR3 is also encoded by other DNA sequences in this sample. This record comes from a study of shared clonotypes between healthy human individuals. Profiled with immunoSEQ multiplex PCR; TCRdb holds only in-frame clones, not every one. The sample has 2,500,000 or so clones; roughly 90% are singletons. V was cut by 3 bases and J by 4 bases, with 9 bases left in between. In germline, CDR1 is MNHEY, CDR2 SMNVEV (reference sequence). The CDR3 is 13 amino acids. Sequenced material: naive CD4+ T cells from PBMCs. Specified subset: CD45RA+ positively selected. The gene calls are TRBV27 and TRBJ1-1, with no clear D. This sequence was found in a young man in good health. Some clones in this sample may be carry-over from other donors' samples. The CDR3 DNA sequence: TGTGCCAGCAGTTTTCCAGGAGGCACTGAAGCTTTCTTT. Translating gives CASSFPGGTEAFF.